This TCR beta chain was identified in a study of T cells in Graves' hyperthyroidism and ophthalmopathy (dated by TCRdb to the late 2010s). Regarding the complete study: TCR V-J signatures able to tell the groups apart were searched for in a discovery cohort of 95 to 100 patients, of whom around 43 had Graves' ophthalmopathy and around 57 had stable Graves' hyperthyroidism. Whether ophthalmopathy could be predicted prospectively was tested in an independent validation cohort made up of approximately 19 hyperthyroidism patients plus 17 patients who later progressed to ophthalmopathy. The 75 to 100 discovery patients were divided at random into training and test sets in a 7:3 ratio. The study also compared thyroid tissue and blood T-cell repertoires from more than 5 Graves' hyperthyroidism patients. After sampling, hyperthyroidism patients received methimazole starting at 30 mg daily, and ophthalmopathy patients received high-dose intravenous methylprednisolone. TCR Vbeta CDR3 sequencing of approximately 140 peripheral blood samples (over 40 ophthalmopathy, 70 to 85 hyperthyroidism and roughly 17 progressor patients) is reported in the paper. Study-wide findings and limitations: Most expanded thyroid clonotypes (frequency above 0.001) were also found in blood, which suggests that blood repertoires may mirror thyroid immune responses. Sample size was not statistically predetermined, and investigators were not blinded to group allocation. In validation, the model predicted progression to ophthalmopathy a median of around 6.5 months before onset, with roughly 70% sensitivity and roughly 72% specificity. A 13 V-J signature model separated ophthalmopathy from stable hyperthyroidism, with 87.88% sensitivity and about 81% specificity in cross-validation and 80%/75% in testing.

Stable Graves' hyperthyroidism was defined as no progression to ophthalmopathy during 18 months of follow-up. The hyperthyroidism patients were between 18 and 65 years old and newly diagnosed, with a disease duration of less than 2 months. Exclusion was applied to patients with uncontrolled infections, other autoimmune diseases, pregnancy or lactation. Clinical symptoms, serum thyroxine and TRAb, thyroid ultrasound, and orbital computed tomography formed the basis for the diagnoses. Trizol reagent was used to extract total RNA, and RNA quality was then checked on an Agilent 2100 Bioanalyzer. This clonotype came up a few times. Its cognate antigen has yet to be identified. Base quality data are lacking; no much larger clone is found one base away. Amplification of TCR beta CDR3 regions was carried out from RNA transcripts. A first-round RT-PCR of the TCR CDR3 used the HTBI primer set with the Qiagen OneStep RT-PCR kit. The libraries were constructed in a second round of multiplex PCR and then size-selected and purified. Libraries were sequenced paired-end with 100 bp reads on an Illumina HiSeq2000. On the study's bioinformatics: SOAPnuke was used to process the raw data, removing reads that contained adapters or uncalled bases, had a mean Phred below 15, or lacked an exact match to the constant primer or identifier. High-quality paired reads were merged with COPE v1.2.5, and unique nucleotide sequences were defined as clonotypes. MiTCR v1.1 was used to align the clonotypes against IMGT TRBV, TRBD and TRBJ reference segments. The analysis included only V-J combinations with a frequency above 0.0001, which together covered roughly 99% of the repertoires. A TCS score was defined as the ratio between F50 (clonal expansion) and ExV (chaos), using BLOSUM62-based TCRdist between CDR3 peptides within each V-J. Welch's t-statistics and random forest reduced several hundred V-J features to roughly 13, which were used in a naive Bayes classifier (R e1071). The similarity between thyroid and blood repertoires was quantified using the Morisita-Horn index. TCRdb reran the public reads through fastp at Q25 and MiXCR, keeping productive beta chains. Each record represents a unique CDR3 protein, reported with the most common genes and DNA among its rows. TCRdb, not the authors, supplied the V and J calls. The sample table shows 450,000 to 700,000 distinct CDR3 sequences, and around 45% are seen once. The ten largest clones take up around 8% of the sample.

CDR1 GTSNPN and CDR2 SVGIG are derived from the germline V gene (reference sequence). A distance of 12 bases separates the germline ends of V and J, which lose 3 bases and 1 base respectively. Including the terminal cysteine and phenylalanine, the CDR3 comprises 15 residues. The sequence is cut down to CDR3 DNA, 45 bases in frame from base 1. The specimen sequenced was peripheral blood or thyroid tissue (not recorded which). The chain employs TRBV30 and TRBJ2-2, and the D gene may be TRBD2, 7 bases matching. This receptor was taken from a woman younger than 30 with Graves' hyperthyroidism. The DNA sequence is given as TGTGCCTGGAGGGGGGGGCGGAAGAACACCGGGGAGCTGTTTTTT. This yields the protein CAWRGGRKNTGELFF.